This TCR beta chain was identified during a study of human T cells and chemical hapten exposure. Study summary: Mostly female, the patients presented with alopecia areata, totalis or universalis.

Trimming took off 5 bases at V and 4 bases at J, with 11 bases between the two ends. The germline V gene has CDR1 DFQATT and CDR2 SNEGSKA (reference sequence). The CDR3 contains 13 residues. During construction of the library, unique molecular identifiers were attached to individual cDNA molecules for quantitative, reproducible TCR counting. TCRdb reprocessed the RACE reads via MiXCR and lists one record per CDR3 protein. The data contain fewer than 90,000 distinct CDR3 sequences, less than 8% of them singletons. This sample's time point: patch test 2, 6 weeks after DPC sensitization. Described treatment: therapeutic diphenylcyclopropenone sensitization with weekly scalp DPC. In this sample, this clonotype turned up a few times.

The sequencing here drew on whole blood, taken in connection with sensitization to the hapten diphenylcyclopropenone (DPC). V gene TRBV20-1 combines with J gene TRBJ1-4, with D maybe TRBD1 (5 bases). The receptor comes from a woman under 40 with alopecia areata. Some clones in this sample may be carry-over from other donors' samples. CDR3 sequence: CSARGQGNEKLFF. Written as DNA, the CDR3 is TGCAGTGCTCGAGGGCAGGGTAATGAAAAACTGTTTTTT.